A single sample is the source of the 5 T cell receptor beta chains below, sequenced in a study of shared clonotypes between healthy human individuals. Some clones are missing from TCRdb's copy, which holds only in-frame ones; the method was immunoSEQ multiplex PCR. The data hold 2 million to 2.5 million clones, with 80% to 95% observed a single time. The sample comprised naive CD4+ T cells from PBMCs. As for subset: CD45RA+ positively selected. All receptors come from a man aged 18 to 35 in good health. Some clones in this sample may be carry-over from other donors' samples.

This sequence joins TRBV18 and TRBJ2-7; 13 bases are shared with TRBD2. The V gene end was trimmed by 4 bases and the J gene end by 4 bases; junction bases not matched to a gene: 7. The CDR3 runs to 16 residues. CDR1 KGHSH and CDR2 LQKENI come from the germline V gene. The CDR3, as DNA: TGTGCCAGCTCACAGGGGACTAGCGGGATTTGGTACGAGCAGTACTTC. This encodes CASSQGTSGIWYEQYF.

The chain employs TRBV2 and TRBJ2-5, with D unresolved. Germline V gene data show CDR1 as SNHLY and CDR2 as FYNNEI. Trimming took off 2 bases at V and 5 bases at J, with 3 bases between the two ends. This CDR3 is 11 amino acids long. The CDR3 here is CASSEHETQYF. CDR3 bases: TGTGCCAGCAGTGAACATGAGACCCAGTACTTC.

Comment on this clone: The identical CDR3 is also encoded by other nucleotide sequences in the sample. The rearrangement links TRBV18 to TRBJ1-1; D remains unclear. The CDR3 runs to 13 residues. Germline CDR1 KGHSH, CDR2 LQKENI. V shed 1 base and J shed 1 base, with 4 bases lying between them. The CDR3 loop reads CASSPLRNTEAFF. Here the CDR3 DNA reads TGTGCCAGCTCACCACTCAGGAACACTGAAGCTTTCTTT.

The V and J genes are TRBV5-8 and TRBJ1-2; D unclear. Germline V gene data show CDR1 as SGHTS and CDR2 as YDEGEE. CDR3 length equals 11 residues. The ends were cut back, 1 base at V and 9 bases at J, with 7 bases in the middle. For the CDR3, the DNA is TGTGCCAGCAGCTTGACAGAAAGCTACACCTTC. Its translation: CASSLTESYTF.

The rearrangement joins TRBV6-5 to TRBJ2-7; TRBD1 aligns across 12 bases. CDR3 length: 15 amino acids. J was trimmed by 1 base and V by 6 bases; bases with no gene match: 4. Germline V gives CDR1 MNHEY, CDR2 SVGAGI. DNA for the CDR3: TGTGCCAGCAGCCGGGACAGGGGGCTTTCCTACGAGCAGTACTTC. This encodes CASSRDRGLSYEQYF.